The 9 T cell receptor beta chains in this list originate from one sample, sequenced in a study of CD8+CD57+ T cells in acquired aplastic anemia. The template used for profiling TCR beta VDJ and CDR3 was genomic DNA. One entry per CDR3 protein, called by TCRdb with MiXCR from the reads. The data hold hundreds of thousands of distinct CDR3 sequences, with around three fifths observed a single time. The sequencing input was sorted CD4+, CD8+, or CD8+CD57+ T cells (not recorded which) from PBMCs. All receptors derive from a human donor with severe aplastic anemia or a healthy control (not recorded which).

The chain couples TRBV7-8 to TRBJ1-5; D remains ambiguous. Trimming took 1 base from V and 9 from J, leaving 19 bases between them. The CDR3 is 16 residues long. CDR1 SGHVS and CDR2 FQNEAQ come from the germline V gene. In nucleotides, the CDR3 is TGTGCCAGCAGCTTAGTTATTAGTACGGCTTTTGCGCCCCAGCATTTT. Translating it yields CASSLVISTAFAPQHF.

This chain links TRBV2 with TRBJ1-6, with 8 bases lining up with TRBD1. This CDR3 has 16 amino acids. Germline CDR1 reads SNHLY; CDR2 reads FYNNEI. Trimming cost V 1 base and J 6 bases; bases outside gene matches: 5. In DNA form, the CDR3 reads TGTGCCAGCAGTGAAGGAGGGACAGGCCCTAATTCACCCCTCCACTTT. Translating it yields CASSEGGTGPNSPLHF.

In regard to this clonotype: Sequence at one end of the junction differs from germline and may be a read error. This sequence joins TRBV7-2 and TRBJ1-4, with TRBD1 matching over 10 bases. Germline lookup yields CDR1 SGHTA and CDR2 FQGNSA. This CDR3 comprises 16 residues. DNA for the CDR3: TGTGTCAGCAGCTTCTACTCGGGACAGGGGAATGAAAAACTGTTTTTT. It specifies CVSSFYSGQGNEKLFF.

This clonotype was counted ten times or more. The chain joins TRBV5-6 to TRBJ2-3, with a tentative D call TRBD1 (6 bases). There are 16 residues in the CDR3. Germline V gives CDR1 SGHDT, CDR2 YYEEEE. The V end lost 3 bases, the J end lost 1 base, and 15 bases lay between the germline ends. The CDR3 sequence is CASSSGARGGTDTQYF. CDR3 bases: TGTGCCAGCAGCTCTGGGGCCAGGGGCGGCACAGATACGCAGTATTTT.

The chain carries TRBV15 and TRBJ2-7; D call uncertain. The CDR3 runs 13 residues. The V end was cut by 1 base, the J end by 5 bases, with 9 bases between. Looked up from germline, CDR1 is LNHNV and CDR2 is YYDKDF (reference sequence). The CDR3 DNA reads TGTGCCACCAGCAGAGTTGGGGTCCACGAGCAGTACTTC. This codes for CATSRVGVHEQYF.

This chain uses TRBV7-3 with TRBJ2-1; D unresolved. This CDR3 spans 12 amino acids. Trimming stripped 3 bases from V and 5 bases from J, with 5 bases between. Germline values: CDR1 SGHTA, CDR2 FQGTGA. The CDR3 coding sequence is TGTGCCAGCAGCTTTGGAGACAATGAGCAGTTCTTC. This translates into CASSFGDNEQFF.

This clonotype has a handful of counts. CDR3 loop: CATSEQGKYGYTF. CDR3 nucleotide sequence: TGTGCCACCAGTGAACAGGGGAAATATGGCTACACCTTC. J is TRBJ1-2 and V is TRBV24-1; 7 nucleotides line up with TRBD1. V was pared by 4 bases and J by 5 bases, with 3 bases of the junction left unmatched. The CDR3 sequence is 13 residues long. From germline, CDR1 is KGHDR and CDR2 SFDVKD.

This chain joins TRBV7-9 and TRBJ2-1, with 9 bases lining up with TRBD2. The CDR3 has 17 residues. CDR1 is SEHNR, CDR2 FQNEAQ, per germline (reference sequence). V trimming: 1 base; J trimming: 4 bases; junction bases outside the gene matches: 8. The CDR3 is CASSLVLSGGHYNEQFF. The DNA for the CDR3 is TGTGCCAGCAGCTTAGTTCTTAGCGGGGGTCATTACAATGAGCAGTTCTTC.

The gene calls are TRBV20-1 and TRBJ1-2, with D unresolved. The CDR3 runs 14 residues. Germline CDR1 DFQATT, CDR2 SNEGSKA (reference sequence). V was pared by 0 bases and J by 3 bases, with 11 bases between. As DNA, the CDR3 is TGCAGTGCTAGAGAAGGTCAGAGGCACTATGGCTACACCTTC. This encodes CSAREGQRHYGYTF.